The clone carrying this TCR beta chain was seen many times. Unique molecular identifiers had been added to the TCR beta cDNA libraries. Input amounts of about 0.95 to 11 million T cells were used. These gave roughly 500,000 cDNA molecules, so each molecule approximated one T cell. From the PCR reads, TCRdb called clonotypes with MiXCR, one entry per CDR3 protein. The sample has just over 250,000 distinct CDR3 sequences, 35% to 45% seen once. These data belong to a study of post-analysis software for immune sequencing data. Sequenced sample: blood. The sequence was collected from a girl between 5 and 17 years old with multiple sclerosis.

This CDR3 is CASSPGHSGYTF. CDR3 nucleotides: TGTGCCAGCAGCCCGGGTCATAGTGGCTACACCTTC. The V call is TRBV12-3 or TRBV12-4, the J call TRBJ1-2; no clear D gene. The CDR3 sequence is 12 residues long. V was shortened by 6 bases and J by 7 bases, with 12 bases between the two germline ends.